These 8 T cell receptor beta chains were sequenced from one sample in a study of blood T cells in healthy people across ages. Primers used in a second PCR of about 6 to 12 cycles were a sample-barcoded 5' primer and a J-beta primer mix. TCRdb used MiXCR to reprocess the 5' RACE reads, holding one entry per CDR3 protein. This table has 550,000 to 750,000 distinct CDR3 sequences, under 25% appearing once. Sequencing input: blood. Receptor source: an older man in good health.

This clonotype was detected only a few times. This sequence joins TRBV3-1 and TRBJ2-2; 7 positions match TRBD1. Germline V gives CDR1 LGHDT, CDR2 YNNKEL (reference sequence). The CDR3 is made up of 15 amino acids. The V and J ends lost 1 base and 3 bases, in that order; junction bases with no gene match: 2. CDR3 amino acids: CASSQGQGYTGELFF. The CDR3 nucleotides read TGTGCCAGCAGCCAAGGACAGGGTTACACCGGGGAGCTGTTTTTT.

V is TRBV28 and J is TRBJ1-2; D is uncertain. The germline V and J ends were trimmed by 4 bases and 6 bases, with 18 bases remaining between them. The CDR3 length is 15 residues. Germline V CDR1 and CDR2: MDHEN, SYDVKM. CDR3 amino acids: CASSYPAGDNDGYTF. The CDR3 nucleotides read TGTGCCAGCAGTTATCCGGCGGGCGACAATGATGGCTACACCTTC.

In this sample, this clonotype turned up a few times. The genes are TRBV4-1 and TRBJ2-2; no clear D gene. This CDR3 region has 15 residues. Germline V lookup: CDR1 MGHRA, CDR2 YSYEKL. Trimming pared 7 bases from V and 2 bases from J, leaving 14 bases between. The CDR3 spells CASTRTYRNTGELFF. The DNA for the CDR3 is TGCGCCAGCACCCGGACCTACCGTAACACCGGGGAGCTGTTTTTT.

This chain links TRBV12-3 or TRBV12-4 with TRBJ2-5; 10 bases agree with TRBD2. J lost 6 bases, V lost 7 bases, and 11 bases had no gene match. The CDR3 length is 15 residues. The CDR3 nucleotides read TGTGCCAGCACCCGTAGCGGGAGGCGGGACAAGACCCAGTACTTC. Its translation: CASTRSGRRDKTQYF.

The chain couples TRBV7-2 to TRBJ1-6; no reliable D call. Germline-derived CDR1 and CDR2 are SGHTA and FQGNSA. Trimming removed 1 base at V and 3 bases at J, with 10 bases between. The CDR3 is 16 amino acids. For the CDR3, the DNA is TGTGCCAGCAGCTTAGAGGGAGGAAACTATAATTCACCCCTCCACTTT. Protein: CASSLEGGNYNSPLHF.

This clonotype was found many times. This chain connects TRBV29-1 to TRBJ2-4, with 14 positions matching TRBD2. Germline lookup yields CDR1 SQVTM and CDR2 ANQGSEA. This CDR3 comprises 16 residues. V trimming: 5 bases; J trimming: 6 bases; junction bases outside the gene matches: 9. For the CDR3, the DNA is TGCAGCGTTCGAACTGGGACTAGCGGGAGAGGAAACATTCAGTACTTC. Protein: CSVRTGTSGRGNIQYF.

The chain links TRBV20-1 to TRBJ1-1; D is undetermined. Trimming left V 1 base short and J 0 bases short, with 9 bases between. In germline, CDR1 is DFQATT, CDR2 SNEGSKA (reference sequence). The CDR3 contains 14 residues. The CDR3 DNA follows: TGCAGTGCTAGAGGGCCGATTATGAACACTGAAGCTTTCTTT. Translation: CSARGPIMNTEAFF.

Notes on this clonotype: In this CDR3 the conserved last residue, phenylalanine or tryptophan, is missing, so a read error is likely. The J gene is TRBJ2-7, the V gene TRBV4-1, with D unclear. Germline V gene sequence: CDR1 MGHRA, CDR2 YSYEKL. V was cut by 1 base and J by 4 bases, with 5 bases left in between. CDR3 length: 12 amino acids. CDR3 DNA: TGCGCCAGCAGCCAAGGCCCATACGAGCAGTACCTC. Protein sequence: CASSQGPYEQYL.